One and the same sample provided the 32 T cell receptor beta chains below, sequenced in a study of T cells in Graves' hyperthyroidism and ophthalmopathy. The investigators amplified TCR beta CDR3 regions from RNA transcripts. During a first-round RT-PCR of the TCR CDR3, the HTBI primer set was used. Each CDR3 protein gets one entry after TCRdb re-called the multiplex PCR reads with MiXCR. The sample has fewer than 350,000 distinct CDR3 sequences, about an eighth seen once; the top ten hold roughly 8%. The sample consisted of blood. The receptors here all came from a woman aged 25 to 39 with Graves' hyperthyroidism that later progressed to Graves' ophthalmopathy.

The V gene is TRBV25-1, the J gene TRBJ2-3, with D possibly being TRBD1 (6 bases). Germline CDR1 reads MGHDK; CDR2 reads SYGVNS. This CDR3 is 12 amino acids long. V lost 5 bases, J lost 10 bases, and 13 bases lay in between. The CDR3 reads CASSLQGLAQYF. CDR3 DNA: TGTGCCAGCAGTTTACAGGGTTTGGCGCAGTATTTT.

In its sample, this clonotype was seen many times. The chain carries TRBV29-1 and TRBJ1-1; TRBD1 is a possible D gene (6 bases). The germline V and J ends were trimmed by 6 bases and 4 bases, with 15 bases remaining between them. The CDR3 spans 13 residues. Germline V lookup: CDR1 SQVTM, CDR2 ANQGSEA. CDR3 coding DNA: TGCAGCGTCGGCCCTACAGGGCGCACTGAAGCTTTCTTT. It specifies CSVGPTGRTEAFF.

Ten or more counts support this clonotype. The chain recombines TRBV7-3 with TRBJ2-1; no clear D. V gave up 0 bases and J gave up 1 base, with 7 bases separating them. The CDR3 runs 15 residues. CDR1 is SGHTA, CDR2 FQGTGA, per germline. CDR3 region: CASSLTRQSYNEQFF. In DNA form, the CDR3 reads TGTGCCAGCAGCTTAACCAGGCAATCCTACAATGAGCAGTTCTTC.

This clonotype was seen repeatedly, ten times or more. The chain carries TRBV19 and TRBJ2-7; 12 bases map to TRBD2. The V gene's germline CDR1 is LNHDA and CDR2 SQIVND (reference sequence). There are 19 residues in the CDR3. The V and J ends lost 3 bases and 3 bases, in that order; junction bases with no gene match: 15. The CDR3 sequence: CASSMSGRDGLAGFYEQYF. The CDR3 nucleotides are TGTGCCAGTAGTATGTCGGGCAGGGACGGACTAGCGGGATTCTACGAGCAGTACTTC. The full variable domain, completed using reference TRBV19 and TRBJ2-7, is DGGITQSPKYLFRKEGQNVTLSCEQNLNHDAMYWYRQDPGQGLRLIYYSQIVNDFQKGDIAEGYSVSREKKESFPLTVTSAQKNPTAFYLCASSMSGRDGLAGFYEQYFGPGTRLTVT.

The table lists this clonotype with a few counts. The chain employs TRBV19 and TRBJ1-5; 9 nucleotides align to TRBD1. The V segment lost 9 bases and the J segment 1 base; nucleotides outside the gene matches: 16. Germline values: CDR1 LNHDA, CDR2 SQIVND (reference sequence). This CDR3 is 18 amino acids long. The CDR3 spells CASRKTGGASISNQPQHF. The CDR3 DNA sequence: TGTGCCAGCCGGAAAACAGGGGGCGCTAGTATCAGCAATCAGCCCCAGCATTTT.

In this sample, this clonotype turned up many times. This sequence joins TRBV30 and TRBJ1-5; no firm D call. This CDR3 spans 12 amino acids. Germline assignment: CDR1 GTSNPN and CDR2 SVGIG (reference sequence). V was pared by 1 base and J by 2 bases, with 3 bases between. The CDR3 reads CAWSGGNQPQHF. CDR3 nucleotide sequence: TGTGCCTGGAGTGGGGGCAATCAGCCCCAGCATTTT.

This clonotype was seen a handful of times. The chain joins TRBV28 to TRBJ2-5, with D perhaps matching TRBD1 (5 bases). V lost 2 bases and J 4 bases, leaving 11 bases between the germline ends. The CDR3 loop spans 14 amino acids. Germline values: CDR1 MDHEN, CDR2 SYDVKM. The CDR3 reads CASSLQGPRETQYF. DNA for the CDR3: TGTGCCAGCAGTTTACAGGGCCCCCGAGAGACCCAGTACTTC.

This clonotype was detected ten times or more. The CDR3 sequence is CASSLLLSGRASYEQYF. The CDR3 bases are TGTGCCAGCAGTTTACTCCTTAGCGGGAGGGCCTCCTACGAGCAGTACTTC. This chain uses TRBV28 with TRBJ2-7; 11 bases are a match to TRBD2. The CDR3 spans 17 residues. From germline, CDR1 is MDHEN and CDR2 SYDVKM. V gave up 2 bases and J gave up 0 bases; unmatched junction bases: 6.

This clonotype was seen repeatedly, ten times or more. DNA for the CDR3: TGTGCCAGCAGTGTTCCCGGGACAGGGGGGGAAGAGCAGTACTTC. It encodes CASSVPGTGGEEQYF. The chain employs TRBV25-1 and TRBJ2-7; the match to TRBD1 covers 11 bases. Germline CDR1 reads MGHDK; CDR2 reads SYGVNS. This CDR3 is built from 15 residues. Trimming removed 4 bases from V and 7 bases from J; junction bases left unmatched: 9.

This clonotype occurred many times. The chain combines TRBV7-2 with TRBJ2-3; maybe TRBD1 (6 bases). The ends were cut back, 4 bases at V and 2 bases at J, with 10 bases in the middle. The germline V gene encodes CDR1 SGHTA and CDR2 FQGNSA. The CDR3 has 14 amino acids. The CDR3 sequence is CASSSSGVTDTQYF. In nucleotides, the CDR3 is TGTGCCAGCAGCTCCTCAGGGGTCACAGATACGCAGTATTTT.

The chain links TRBV19 to TRBJ2-1, with 14 bases identical to TRBD2. The CDR3 consists of 15 residues. From germline, CDR1 is LNHDA and CDR2 SQIVND (reference sequence). With V trimmed by 7 bases and J by 6 bases, 5 bases remained unmatched. DNA of the CDR3: TGTGCCAGTAAAGCCGGGACTAGCGGGGGCAATGAGCAGTTCTTC. Residues: CASKAGTSGGNEQFF.

This clonotype was seen repeatedly, ten times or more. V usage is TRBV7-9 and J usage is TRBJ1-1; unclear D gene. Germline-derived CDR1 and CDR2 are SEHNR and FQNEAQ (reference sequence). V lost 5 bases and J lost 4, with 11 bases in between. The CDR3 runs to 13 residues. CDR3 nucleotides: TGTGCCAGCAGCCTAGACGGGAGCACTGAAGCTTTCTTT. It codes for CASSLDGSTEAFF.

This clonotype was observed at least ten times. This sequence joins TRBV7-2 and TRBJ2-7; 7 bases match TRBD2. The germline CDR1 and CDR2 sequences are SGHTA and FQGNSA. The V segment lost 0 bases and the J segment 3 bases; nucleotides outside the gene matches: 11. The CDR3 extends over 17 amino acids. The CDR3 DNA is TGTGCCAGCAGCTTAGCGAGTAACCAGAGGACTAGCTACGAGCAGTACTTC. The encoded protein is CASSLASNQRTSYEQYF.

Turning to this clonotype: Sequence at one end of the junction differs from germline and may be a read error. J is TRBJ2-1 and V is TRBV7-9; 12 nucleotides line up with TRBD1. CDR3 length equals 13 residues. The germline gives CDR1 SEHNR, CDR2 FQNEAQ (reference sequence). CDR3 in DNA: TGTGCCAGCAGCCCAGGGACAGGGGGCCCCGAGGTCTTC. It codes for CASSPGTGGPEVF. The full variable domain, with the rest looked up from reference TRBV7-9 and TRBJ2-1, is DTGVSQNPRHKITKRGQNVTFRCDPISEHNRLYWYRQTLGQGPEFLTYFQNEAQLEKSRLLSDRFSAERPKGSFSTLEIQRTEQGDSAMYLCASSPGTGGPEVFGPGTRLTVL.

Many counts were recorded for this clonotype. The chain is built from TRBV6-1 and TRBJ2-7; 7 bases fit TRBD1. Germline assignment: CDR1 MNHNS and CDR2 SASEGT. The V gene end was trimmed by 2 bases and the J gene end by 2 bases; junction bases not matched to a gene: 9. The CDR3 runs 16 residues. The CDR3 coding sequence is TGTGCCAGCAGTGAATGGGTTGGGACAGAGACCTACGAGCAGTACTTC. Amino acid sequence: CASSEWVGTETYEQYF.

The J gene is TRBJ2-7, the V gene TRBV6-1; weak D call: TRBD1 (5 bases). V was trimmed by 5 bases and J by 6 bases, leaving 11 bases between them. The CDR3 runs 12 residues. The germline V gene has CDR1 MNHNS and CDR2 SASEGT. The CDR3 sequence: CASSYYDSEQYF. Here the CDR3 DNA reads TGTGCCAGCAGTTATTACGACAGCGAGCAGTACTTC.

Many counts were recorded for this clonotype. CDR3 in amino acids: CSVEHSPDEQYF. The CDR3 coding sequence is TGCAGCGTTGAGCACTCCCCTGACGAGCAGTACTTC. The chain couples TRBV29-1 to TRBJ2-7; D is uncertain. The CDR3 loop spans 12 amino acids. CDR1 and CDR2 (germline): SQVTM, ANQGSEA. The V gene lost 3 bases and the J gene lost 5 bases, with 11 bases spanning the gap.

This clonotype was recorded many times. This rearrangement joins TRBV11-2 to TRBJ2-5; D might be TRBD1 (6 bases). This CDR3 contains 16 residues. V shed 5 bases and J shed 1 base, with 17 bases lying between them. Germline-derived CDR1 and CDR2 are SGHAT and FQNNGV. Written as DNA, the CDR3 is TGTGCCAGCAGCCCGCTGAGGGCAGGGGCCCAAGAGACCCAGTACTTC. Its protein product is CASSPLRAGAQETQYF.

The chain carries TRBV27 and TRBJ2-7; D remains unclear. This CDR3 contains 13 residues. Deletions cut 2 bases from V and 3 bases from J, with 8 bases between. Germline assignment: CDR1 MNHEY and CDR2 SMNVEV (reference sequence). CDR3 sequence (DNA): TGTGCCAGCAGTTTAGGGAAGGGCTACGAGCAGTACTTC. It translates to CASSLGKGYEQYF.

This clonotype occurred many times. The V and J genes are TRBV6-1 and TRBJ2-5; tentative D call: TRBD2 (6 bases). Germline CDR1 is MNHNS and CDR2 is SASEGT. The CDR3 length is 15 residues. With 5 bases removed from V and 4 bases from J, the gap between germline ends came to 17 bases. Written as DNA, the CDR3 is TGTGCCAGCAGTAAGAGGGAGGCCGGTGGAGAGACCCAGTACTTC. Encoded protein: CASSKREAGGETQYF.

This clonotype showed up many times. The junction shows a germline mismatch at one end, possibly a read error. The chain has TRBV10-3 and TRBJ1-2; D unclear. The CDR3 has 11 residues. CDR1 is ENHRY and CDR2 is SYGVKD in the germline V gene. DNA for the CDR3: TGTGCCATCAGTCAAGGACTAGGCTGCACCTTC. Protein: CAISQGLGCTF.

This clonotype was seen many times. This chain uses TRBV7-2 with TRBJ2-3, with 11 bases lining up with TRBD2. The CDR3 runs to 16 residues. The junction had 2 bases not matched to a gene; V was cut back by 2 bases and J by 1 base. The germline V gene has CDR1 SGHTA and CDR2 FQGNSA. In nucleotides, the CDR3 is TGTGCCAGCAGCTTAACTAGCGGGAGCGGCACAGATACGCAGTATTTT. This codes for CASSLTSGSGTDTQYF.

This clonotype was detected a few times. This chain uses TRBV5-1 with TRBJ2-3; unclear D gene. The ends were cut back, 5 bases at V and 5 bases at J, with 6 bases in the middle. CDR1 is SGHRS, CDR2 YFSETQ, per germline. The CDR3 is 11 amino acids. In DNA form, the CDR3 reads TGCGCCAGCAGGGCCGAAGATACGCAGTATTTT. This codes for CASRAEDTQYF.

This clonotype was observed many times. The chain is built from TRBV12-3 or TRBV12-4 and TRBJ2-5, with D unresolved. CDR3 length equals 15 residues. Trimming left V 6 bases short and J 5 bases short, with 19 bases between. CDR3 in amino acids: CASSPGDLRDETQYF. The CDR3, as DNA: TGTGCCAGCAGCCCTGGAGACTTGCGAGACGAGACCCAGTACTTC.

The V and J genes are TRBV6-4 and TRBJ2-2, with 8 bases lining up with TRBD2. This CDR3 has 14 amino acids. Trimming took 7 bases from V and 3 from J; bases not matched to a gene: 4. CDR1 is MRHNA and CDR2 is SNTAGT in the germline V gene. CDR3: CASILAAYTGELFF. The CDR3 bases are TGTGCCAGCATACTAGCGGCCTACACCGGGGAGCTGTTTTTT.

This clonotype occurred many times. The J gene is TRBJ1-1, the V gene TRBV7-2, with TRBD1 matching 9 bases. CDR1 and CDR2 (germline): SGHTA, FQGNSA. The V segment lost 6 bases and the J segment 2 bases; nucleotides outside the gene matches: 4. The CDR3 spans 14 residues. This CDR3 reads CASSLQGANTEAFF. CDR3 sequence (DNA): TGTGCCAGCAGTTTACAGGGGGCAAACACTGAAGCTTTCTTT. The variable domain in full, with the rest retrieved from reference TRBV7-2 and TRBJ1-1, is GAGVSQSPSNKVTEKGKDVELRCDPISGHTALYWYRQSLGQGLEFLIYFQGNSAPDKSGLPSDRFSAERTGGSVSTLTIQRTQQEDSAVYLCASSLQGANTEAFFGQGTRLTVV.

This clonotype was counted at least ten times. The V and J genes are TRBV7-9 and TRBJ2-5, with D possibly being TRBD2 (5 bases). The CDR3 is made up of 13 amino acids. Germline V gene data show CDR1 as SEHNR and CDR2 as FQNEAQ (reference sequence). Trimming left V 5 bases short and J 5 bases short, with 12 bases between. The CDR3: CASSTTSRETQYF. The CDR3 DNA reads as TGTGCCAGCAGCACTACTAGTCGGGAGACCCAGTACTTC.

The V call is TRBV3-1, the J call TRBJ1-3, with D possibly being TRBD1 (5 bases). CDR3 length: 17 amino acids. The V gene's germline CDR1 is LGHDT and CDR2 YNNKEL (reference sequence). The germline V and J ends were trimmed by 6 bases and 0 bases, with 18 bases remaining between them. Here the CDR3 reads CASRNVYNGGSGNTIYF. The CDR3 DNA reads TGTGCCAGCAGGAACGTATACAACGGGGGCTCTGGAAACACCATATATTTT.

This clonotype appeared many times. The chain is built from TRBV6-2 or TRBV6-3 and TRBJ2-7, with a tentative D call TRBD1 (6 bases). Germline CDR1 is MNHEY and CDR2 is SVGEGT. The V end was cut by 0 bases, the J end by 1 base, with 7 bases between. The CDR3 covers 14 residues. As DNA, the CDR3 is TGTGCCAGCAGTTACTCGGACAGATCCTACGAGCAGTACTTC. Its translation is CASSYSDRSYEQYF.

This clonotype was seen at least ten times. The chain links TRBV6-2 or TRBV6-3 to TRBJ2-2; no clear D gene. Per the germline V gene, CDR1 is MNHEY and CDR2 is SVGEGT. V shed 1 base and J shed 1 base, with 4 bases lying between them. CDR3 length: 14 amino acids. In nucleotides, the CDR3 is TGTGCCAGCAGTTACTTGCAGAACACCGGGGAGCTGTTTTTT. It yields the protein CASSYLQNTGELFF.

The V call is TRBV20-1, the J call TRBJ2-2; 8 nucleotides agree with TRBD1. Germline V gives CDR1 DFQATT, CDR2 SNEGSKA (reference sequence). The CDR3 sequence is 14 residues long. J was trimmed by 3 bases and V by 6 bases; bases with no gene match: 6. The DNA of the CDR3 is TGCAGTGCAATTGACAGGGGTGACACCGGGGAGCTGTTTTTT. Its protein is CSAIDRGDTGELFF.

This clonotype showed up many times. This rearrangement joins TRBV28 to TRBJ2-7, with D uncertain. V lost 7 bases and J 5 bases, leaving 9 bases between the germline ends. This CDR3 has 11 residues. CDR1 MDHEN and CDR2 SYDVKM come from the germline V gene. CDR3 residues: CASTRVHEQYF. CDR3 sequence (DNA): TGTGCCAGCACCCGGGTACACGAGCAGTACTTC.